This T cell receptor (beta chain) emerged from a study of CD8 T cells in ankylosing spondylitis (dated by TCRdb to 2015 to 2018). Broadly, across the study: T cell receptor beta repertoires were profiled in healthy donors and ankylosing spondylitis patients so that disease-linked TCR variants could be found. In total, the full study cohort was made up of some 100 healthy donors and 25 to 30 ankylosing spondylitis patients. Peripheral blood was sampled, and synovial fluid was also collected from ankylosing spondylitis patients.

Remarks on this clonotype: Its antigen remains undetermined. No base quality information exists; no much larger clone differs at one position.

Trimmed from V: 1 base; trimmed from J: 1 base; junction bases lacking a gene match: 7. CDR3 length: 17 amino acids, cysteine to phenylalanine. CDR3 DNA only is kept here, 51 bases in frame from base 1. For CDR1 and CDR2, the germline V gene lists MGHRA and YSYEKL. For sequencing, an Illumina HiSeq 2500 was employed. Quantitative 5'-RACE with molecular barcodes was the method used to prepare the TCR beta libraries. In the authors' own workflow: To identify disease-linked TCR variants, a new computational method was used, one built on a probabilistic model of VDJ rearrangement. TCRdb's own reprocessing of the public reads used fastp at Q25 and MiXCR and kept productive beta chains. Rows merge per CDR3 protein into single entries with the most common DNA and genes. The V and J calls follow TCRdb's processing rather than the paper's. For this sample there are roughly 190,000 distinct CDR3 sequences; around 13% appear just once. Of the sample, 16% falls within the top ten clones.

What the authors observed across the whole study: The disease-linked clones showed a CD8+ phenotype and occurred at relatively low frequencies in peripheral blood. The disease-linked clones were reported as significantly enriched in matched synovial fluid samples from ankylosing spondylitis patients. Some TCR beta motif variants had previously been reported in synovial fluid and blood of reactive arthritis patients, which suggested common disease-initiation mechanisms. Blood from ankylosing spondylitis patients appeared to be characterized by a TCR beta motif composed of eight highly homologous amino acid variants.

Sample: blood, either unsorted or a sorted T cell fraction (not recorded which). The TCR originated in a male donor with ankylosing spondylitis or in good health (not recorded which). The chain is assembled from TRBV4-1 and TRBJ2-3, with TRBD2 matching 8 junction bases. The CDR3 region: CASSQGFVSGGTDTQYF. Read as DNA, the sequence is TGCGCCAGCAGCCAAGGGTTTGTTAGCGGGGGCACAGATACGCAGTATTTT.